The text below deals with one TCR beta chain. The CDR3 consists of 15 residues. Germline V gene lookup returns CDR1 SGHRS and CDR2 YFSETQ. After removal of 9 bases from V and 5 bases from J, the junction contained 14 bases not matched to a gene. This entry belongs to a study of blood T cell repertoires in COVID-19. Clones were read by immunoSEQ multiplex PCR, and TCRdb kept only the in-frame ones, dropping some. The profile shows over 120,000 clones, 87% of them singletons. The specimen was PBMCs or T cells enriched from blood (not recorded which). This sequence was found in a man aged 60-69 years who had recovered from COVID-19. The chain links TRBV5-1 to TRBJ2-7, with 10 bases aligning to TRBD2. CDR3 DNA sequence: TGCGCCACCGCTATAGCCCTAGCGGGAGTGAACGAGCAGTACTTC. Amino acid sequence: CATAIALAGVNEQYF.